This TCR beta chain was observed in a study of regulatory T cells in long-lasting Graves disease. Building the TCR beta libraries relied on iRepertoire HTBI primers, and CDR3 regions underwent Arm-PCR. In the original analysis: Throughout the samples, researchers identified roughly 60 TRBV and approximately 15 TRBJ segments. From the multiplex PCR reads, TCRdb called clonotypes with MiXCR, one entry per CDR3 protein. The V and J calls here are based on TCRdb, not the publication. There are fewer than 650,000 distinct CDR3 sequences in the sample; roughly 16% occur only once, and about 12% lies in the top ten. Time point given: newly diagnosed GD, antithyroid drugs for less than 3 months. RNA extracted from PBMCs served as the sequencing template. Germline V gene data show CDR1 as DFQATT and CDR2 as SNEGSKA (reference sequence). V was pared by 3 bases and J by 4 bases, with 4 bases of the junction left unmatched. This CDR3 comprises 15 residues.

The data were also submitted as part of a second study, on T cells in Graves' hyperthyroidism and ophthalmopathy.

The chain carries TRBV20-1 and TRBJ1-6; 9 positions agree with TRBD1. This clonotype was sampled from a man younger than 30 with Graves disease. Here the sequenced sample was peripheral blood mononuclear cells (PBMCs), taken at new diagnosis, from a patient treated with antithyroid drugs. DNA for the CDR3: TGCAGTGCTAGGGCGGGACAGGGATATAATTCACCCCTCCACTTT. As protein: CSARAGQGYNSPLHF.